This passage covers 19 T cell receptor beta chains from one sample sequenced in a study of vaccination and CD4 T cells after COVID-19. Sequencing of cultured CD4+ T cell DNA used the Oncomine TCR Beta short-read assay. MiXCR was run by TCRdb on the PCR reads, yielding one entry per CDR3 protein. In the table there are roughly 7,000 distinct CDR3 sequences, around three fifths of which are singletons. Treatment in this sample: roughly 10-day PBMC culture with coronavirus spike peptide pools or control peptides (ViraFEST assay). These receptors have no identified antigens. Sequencing was done on a sample of CD4+ T cells from blood, cultured in vitro. These receptors came from a human donor who had recovered from COVID-19.

This clonotype was observed a few times. The chain links TRBV30 to TRBJ1-2; D gene ambiguous. The germline CDR1 and CDR2 sequences are GTSNPN and SVGIG (reference sequence). V was cut by 2 bases and J by 13 bases, with 20 bases left in between. The CDR3 loop spans 13 amino acids. This CDR3 reads CAWSPTSAVGVTF. The DNA for the CDR3 is TGTGCCTGGAGTCCTACCTCTGCTGTCGGCGTCACCTTC.

The chain has TRBV7-2 and TRBJ2-7; 9 positions match TRBD2. Germline V lookup: CDR1 SGHTA, CDR2 FQGNSA. This CDR3 region has 16 residues. The J segment lost 6 bases and the V segment lost 4 bases, leaving 13 bases of the junction unmatched. Written as DNA, the CDR3 is TGTGCCAGCAGCTGGCGGGGGGGCGCGGGGGACGCCGAGCAGTACTTC. It specifies CASSWRGGAGDAEQYF.

The gene calls are TRBV20-1 and TRBJ2-2; D might be TRBD2 (6 bases). The CDR3 has 11 residues. The germline V and J ends were trimmed by 6 bases and 6 bases, with 8 bases remaining between them. From germline, CDR1 is DFQATT and CDR2 SNEGSKA (reference sequence). In DNA form, the CDR3 reads TGCAGTGCGAGACTAGCCGGGGAGCTGTTTTTT. Translation: CSARLAGELFF.

This chain uses TRBV11-3 with TRBJ2-2; maybe TRBD1 (6 bases). The CDR3 is 15 amino acids. From germline, CDR1 is SGHNT and CDR2 YENEEA. V was pared by 3 bases and J by 0 bases, with 8 bases between. In DNA form, the CDR3 reads TGTGCCAGCAGCTTTAGGACAGCGAACACCGGGGAGCTGTTTTTT. This encodes CASSFRTANTGELFF.

The CDR3 DNA reads TGTGCCAGCACCCTTGGACACCCCCAAGAGACCCAGTACTTC. Translating it yields CASTLGHPQETQYF. The chain is built from TRBV21-1 and TRBJ2-5; the DNA was not compared with TRBD1, the D call given in the table. TRBV21-1 is a documented pseudogene. This CDR3 spans 14 amino acids.

The rearrangement joins TRBV7-2 to TRBJ2-1; no definite D call. CDR1 SGHTA and CDR2 FQGNSA come from the germline V gene. V was shortened by 2 bases and J by 8 bases, with 10 bases between the two germline ends. This CDR3 region has 13 residues. CDR3 loop: CASSLYPSDEQFF. DNA of the CDR3: TGTGCCAGCAGCTTATATCCGAGTGATGAGCAGTTCTTC.

The chain links TRBV2 to TRBJ1-5; tentatively, D is TRBD1 (6 bases). The V gene's germline CDR1 is SNHLY and CDR2 FYNNEI. V lost 2 bases and J lost 6, with 11 bases in between. The CDR3 extends over 14 amino acids. The CDR3 region is CASSERTERQPQHF. DNA for the CDR3: TGTGCCAGCAGTGAAAGGACAGAGCGTCAGCCCCAGCATTTT.

J is TRBJ1-3 and V is TRBV7-6; 12 bases line up with TRBD1. V trimming: 2 bases; J trimming: 6 bases; junction bases outside the gene matches: 2. The CDR3 has 15 amino acids. Germline CDR1 reads SGHVS; CDR2 reads FNYEAQ. The chain's CDR3 is CASSLPGQGANTIYF. The CDR3, as DNA: TGTGCCAGCAGCTTACCGGGACAGGGGGCAAACACCATATATTTT.

V gene TRBV7-2 combines with J gene TRBJ1-2; TRBD1 aligns across 7 bases. The V and J ends lost 5 bases and 3 bases, in that order; junction bases with no gene match: 9. This CDR3 is 15 amino acids long. From germline, CDR1 is SGHTA and CDR2 FQGNSA. The CDR3 coding sequence is TGTGCCAGCAGCGCGCACAGGGGCTCGGACTATGGCTACACCTTC. Its protein is CASSAHRGSDYGYTF.

The genes are TRBV2 and TRBJ2-5, with 11 positions matching TRBD1. The germline V gene has CDR1 SNHLY and CDR2 FYNNEI. The J segment lost 9 bases and the V segment lost 11 bases, leaving 20 bases of the junction unmatched. This CDR3 comprises 16 residues. Here the CDR3 DNA reads TGTGCCCCATATCTCGACCGGGGACAGGGGGGGAGACCCCAGTACTTC. This gives the protein CAPYLDRGQGGRPQYF. Using reference TRBV2 and TRBJ2-5 for the parts outside the CDR3, the full variable domain is EPEVTQTPSHQVTQMGQEVILRCVPISNHLYFYWYRQILGQKVEFLVSFYNNEISEKSEIFDDQFSVERPDGSNFTLKIRSTKLEDSAMYFCAPYLDRGQGGRPQYFGPGTRLLVL.

The gene calls are TRBV6-5 and TRBJ1-1, with TRBD1 identical over 8 bases. The V gene's germline CDR1 is MNHEY and CDR2 SVGAGI. CDR3 length: 15 residues. The J segment lost 6 bases and the V segment lost 2 bases, leaving 8 bases of the junction unmatched. This CDR3 reads CASSYRDRPTPEAFF. The CDR3, as DNA: TGTGCCAGCAGTTACCGGGACAGGCCAACCCCTGAAGCTTTCTTT.

The chain links TRBV20-1 to TRBJ2-2; unclear D gene. With 3 bases removed from V and 2 bases from J, the gap between germline ends came to 4 bases. There are 12 residues in the CDR3. CDR1 and CDR2 from the germline V gene are DFQATT and SNEGSKA (reference sequence). The CDR3 loop is CSASTNTGELFF. CDR3 in DNA: TGCAGTGCTAGCACAAACACCGGGGAGCTGTTTTTT.

The chain couples TRBV30 to TRBJ1-5; weak D call: TRBD1 (6 bases). Germline CDR1 GTSNPN, CDR2 SVGIG (reference sequence). This CDR3 is built from 15 residues. V dropped 5 bases and J dropped 4 bases, with 18 bases sitting between them. The CDR3 loop reads CAWQERDTENQPQHF. In nucleotides, the CDR3 is TGTGCCTGGCAGGAGAGGGACACGGAAAATCAGCCCCAGCATTTT.

The gene calls are TRBV2 and TRBJ2-7; 7 bases agree with TRBD1. The ends lost 8 bases at V and 9 bases at J; junction bases unmatched: 13. The length of the CDR3 is 13 residues. Germline values: CDR1 SNHLY, CDR2 FYNNEI. This CDR3 is CASVWDSGIGQYF. DNA of the CDR3: TGTGCCAGCGTTTGGGACAGCGGCATTGGGCAGTACTTC.

The CDR3 coding sequence is TGTGCCTGGAGTAGCGGGACAGGGAGGTTGACTGAAGCTTTCTTT. Its translation is CAWSSGTGRLTEAFF. V gene TRBV30 combines with J gene TRBJ1-1; 9 positions match TRBD1. The V gene's germline CDR1 is GTSNPN and CDR2 SVGIG (reference sequence). The trim removed 2 bases at V and 5 bases at J, leaving 9 bases unmatched. CDR3 size: 15 residues.

The CDR3, as DNA: TGTGCCAGCAGCTTGGTTGGTGGGATGGGGACAGATACGCAGTATTTT. It translates to CASSLVGGMGTDTQYF. The V and J genes are TRBV5-4 and TRBJ2-3; D remains ambiguous. This CDR3 is built from 16 residues. Germline V gives CDR1 SGHNT, CDR2 YYREEE (reference sequence). Trimming cost V 0 bases and J 3 bases, with 14 bases left between them.

This clonotype was detected only a few times. CDR3: CSAREGSWDSPLHF. As DNA, the CDR3 is TGCAGTGCTAGAGAGGGGAGCTGGGATTCACCCCTCCACTTT. J is TRBJ1-6 and V is TRBV20-1, with D uncertain. Germline V gene lookup returns CDR1 DFQATT and CDR2 SNEGSKA (reference sequence). CDR3 length equals 14 residues. V lost 0 bases and J 8 bases, leaving 11 bases between the germline ends.

This clonotype has just a few counts. The rearrangement uses TRBV6-1 and TRBJ2-3, with 10 bases identical to TRBD2. This CDR3 has 16 residues. Per the germline V gene, CDR1 is MNHNS and CDR2 is SASEGT. Unmatched junction bases numbered 9, after V lost 4 bases and J lost 5 bases. CDR3 loop: CASSAQGSGGKDTQYF. DNA for the CDR3: TGTGCCAGCAGTGCCCAGGGTAGCGGGGGGAAAGATACGCAGTATTTT.

The chain joins TRBV11-2 to TRBJ2-7; tentative D call: TRBD2 (6 bases). V was cut by 0 bases and J by 2 bases, with 14 bases left in between. Per germline, CDR1 SGHAT and CDR2 FQNNGV. The CDR3 is 16 residues long. The CDR3 sequence is CASSLDLGTPPYEQYF. As DNA, the CDR3 is TGTGCCAGCAGCTTAGATCTGGGGACTCCTCCCTACGAGCAGTACTTC.